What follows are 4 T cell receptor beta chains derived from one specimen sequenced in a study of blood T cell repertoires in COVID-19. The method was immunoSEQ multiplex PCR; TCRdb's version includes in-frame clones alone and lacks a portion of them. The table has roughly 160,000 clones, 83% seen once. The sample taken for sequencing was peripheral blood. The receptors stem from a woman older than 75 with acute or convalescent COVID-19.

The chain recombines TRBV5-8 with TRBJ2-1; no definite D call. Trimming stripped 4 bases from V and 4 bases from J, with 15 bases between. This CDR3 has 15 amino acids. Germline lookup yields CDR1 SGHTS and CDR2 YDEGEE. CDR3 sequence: CASSPAQHGYNEQFF. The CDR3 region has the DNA TGTGCCAGCAGCCCTGCTCAACACGGGTACAATGAGCAGTTCTTC. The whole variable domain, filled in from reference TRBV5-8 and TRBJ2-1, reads EAGVTQSPTHLIKTRGQQATLRCSPISGHTSVYWYQQALGLGLQFLLWYDEGEERNRGNFPPRFSGRQFPNYSSELNVNALELEDSALYLCASSPAQHGYNEQFFGPGTRLTVL.

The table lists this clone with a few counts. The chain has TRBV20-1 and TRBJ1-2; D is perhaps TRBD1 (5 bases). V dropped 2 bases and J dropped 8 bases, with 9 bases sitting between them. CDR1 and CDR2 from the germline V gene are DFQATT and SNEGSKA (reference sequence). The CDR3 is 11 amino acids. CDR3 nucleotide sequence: TGCAGTGCTAGAACCGACAGCGGCTACACCTTC. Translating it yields CSARTDSGYTF.

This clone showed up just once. The CDR3 DNA reads as TGCAGTGCTAGTTCCATGGGCGGGGACCAGCATTTT. The encoded protein is CSASSMGGDQHF. This chain uses TRBV20-1 with TRBJ1-5, with unresolved D. Germline-derived CDR1 and CDR2 are DFQATT and SNEGSKA (reference sequence). V lost 3 bases to trimming and J lost 12 bases, with 15 bases between them. The CDR3 runs 12 residues.

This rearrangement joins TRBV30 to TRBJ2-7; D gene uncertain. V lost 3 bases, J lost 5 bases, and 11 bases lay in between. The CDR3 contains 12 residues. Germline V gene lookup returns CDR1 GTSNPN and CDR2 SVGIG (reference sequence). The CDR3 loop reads CAWRLSSNEQYF. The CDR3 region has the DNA TGTGCCTGGAGGCTGTCAAGCAACGAGCAGTACTTC.